These T cell receptor beta chains were read from a single sample in a study of CD8+ T cells in alopecia areata. Sequenced by immunoSEQ multiplex PCR; TCRdb stores in-frame clones only, minus some. This sample carries around 120,000 clones, around 50% of them seen once, and the ten largest clones take about 10%. The sequenced sample consisted of NKG2D-low CD8+ T cells sorted from blood. The receptors derive from a human donor with alopecia areata. The CDR3 runs from the conserved cysteine through the conserved F or W. The order of the fields is V gene, J gene, clone size, D gene, CDR3 length, CDR3 DNA, CDR3 protein. A D gene is named only where the DNA matches it firmly. Expanded clones are given a class, and other clones once, few, many or no size at all.

v_call: TRBV29-1
j_call: TRBJ1-1
clone_size: NA
d_call: NA
cdr3_length: 10
cdr3_nt: TGCAGCGCTTACAGGGCTGAAGCTTTCTTT
cdr3_aa: CSAYRAEAFF

v_call: TRBV2
j_call: TRBJ2-5
clone_size: once
d_call: NA
cdr3_length: 14
cdr3_nt: TGTGCCAGCAGTGTCGAGGCTAACCAAGAGACCCAGTACTTC
cdr3_aa: CASSVEANQETQYF

v_call: TRBV29-1
j_call: TRBJ1-2
clone_size: NA
d_call: NA
cdr3_length: 12
cdr3_nt: TGCAGCGTTGAACAGGGTACGGTGGGCTACACCTTC
cdr3_aa: CSVEQGTVGYTF

v_call: TRBV28
j_call: TRBJ2-6
clone_size: NA
d_call: NA
cdr3_length: 13
cdr3_nt: TGTGCCAGCAGGGACTCTGGGGCCAACGTCCTGACTTTC
cdr3_aa: CASRDSGANVLTF

v_call: TRBV29-1
j_call: TRBJ1-2
clone_size: NA
d_call: TRBD1
cdr3_length: 12
cdr3_nt: TGCAGCGTAGAACCGGGACAGGGGGTCTACACCTTC
cdr3_aa: CSVEPGQGVYTF

v_call: TRBV30
j_call: TRBJ2-1
clone_size: NA
d_call: TRBD2
cdr3_length: 17
cdr3_nt: TGTGCCTGGAGTGGCCCCTTAGGAGCGGGAGACTACAATGAGCAGTTCTTC
cdr3_aa: CAWSGPLGAGDYNEQFF

v_call: TRBV14
j_call: TRBJ2-5
clone_size: NA
d_call: NA
cdr3_length: 12
cdr3_nt: TGTGCCAGCTCCAACGGACAAGAGACCCAGTACTTC
cdr3_aa: CASSNGQETQYF

v_call: TRBV30
j_call: TRBJ2-2
clone_size: NA
d_call: TRBD1
cdr3_length: 13
cdr3_nt: TGTGCCTCTACGGACAGGGGGTTTGGGGAGCTGTTTTTT
cdr3_aa: CASTDRGFGELFF

v_call: TRBV7-9
j_call: TRBJ2-7
clone_size: few
d_call: TRBD2
cdr3_length: 15
cdr3_nt: TGTGCCAGCAGCTTACGGGGGGTTTCCTCCTACGAGCAGTACTTC
cdr3_aa: CASSLRGVSSYEQYF

v_call: TRBV11-2
j_call: TRBJ2-4
clone_size: NA
d_call: NA
cdr3_length: 10
cdr3_nt: TGTGCCTGCTCAGGAAACATTCAGTACTTC
cdr3_aa: CACSGNIQYF

v_call: TRBV30
j_call: TRBJ2-7
clone_size: few
d_call: TRBD1
cdr3_length: 13
cdr3_nt: TGTGCCTGGACACTGGAGACAGGGGCCGGGCAGTACTTC
cdr3_aa: CAWTLETGAGQYF

v_call: TRBV29-1
j_call: TRBJ2-5
clone_size: NA
d_call: NA
cdr3_length: 16
cdr3_nt: TGCAGCGTGGAGGGGGAGGGACGGCCGATATCAGAGACCCAGTACTTC
cdr3_aa: CSVEGEGRPISETQYF

v_call: TRBV29-1
j_call: TRBJ2-5
clone_size: NA
d_call: NA
cdr3_length: 12
cdr3_nt: TGCAGCGTTGGGCTAGACCAAGAGACCCAGTACTTC
cdr3_aa: CSVGLDQETQYF

v_call: TRBV30
j_call: TRBJ2-1
clone_size: few
d_call: NA
cdr3_length: 13
cdr3_nt: TGTGCCTGGAGTGAAGCTAGGTACAATGAGCAGTTCTTC
cdr3_aa: CAWSEARYNEQFF

v_call: TRBV30
j_call: TRBJ2-2
clone_size: NA
d_call: NA
cdr3_length: 10
cdr3_nt: TGTGCCTCTTACACCGGGGAGCTGTTTTTT
cdr3_aa: CASYTGELFF

v_call: TRBV7-9
j_call: TRBJ2-7
clone_size: NA
d_call: NA
cdr3_length: 13
cdr3_nt: TGTGCCAGCAGCCCTCCCCGAGCCTACGAGCAGTACTTC
cdr3_aa: CASSPPRAYEQYF

v_call: TRBV27
j_call: TRBJ2-5
clone_size: NA
d_call: NA
cdr3_length: 13
cdr3_nt: TGTGCCAGCAGTTTATTGGGTCAAGAGACCCAGTACTTC
cdr3_aa: CASSLLGQETQYF

v_call: TRBV5-1
j_call: TRBJ2-5
clone_size: NA
d_call: NA
cdr3_length: 11
cdr3_nt: TGCGCCAGCAGCTTCGGAGAGACCCAGTACTTC
cdr3_aa: CASSFGETQYF

v_call: TRBV9
j_call: TRBJ2-2
clone_size: NA
d_call: NA
cdr3_length: 13
cdr3_nt: TGTGCCAGCAGCGTAGGGGGAGCCGGGGAGCTGTTTTTT
cdr3_aa: CASSVGGAGELFF

v_call: TRBV29-1
j_call: TRBJ2-1
clone_size: few
d_call: TRBD2
cdr3_length: 13
cdr3_nt: TGCAGCCGTAGCGGGCGAGACTACAATGAGCAGTTCTTC
cdr3_aa: CSRSGRDYNEQFF

v_call: TRBV7-2
j_call: TRBJ2-5
clone_size: few
d_call: NA
cdr3_length: 15
cdr3_nt: TGTGCCAGCAACATCATGGACGGCCTCCAAGAGACCCAGTACTTC
cdr3_aa: CASNIMDGLQETQYF

v_call: TRBV11-2
j_call: TRBJ2-7
clone_size: NA
d_call: TRBD1
cdr3_length: 15
cdr3_nt: TGTGCCAGCAGCTTCGGACAGGGGGGATGGGACGAGCAGTACTTC
cdr3_aa: CASSFGQGGWDEQYF

v_call: TRBV29-1
j_call: TRBJ2-7
clone_size: few
d_call: NA
cdr3_length: 13
cdr3_nt: TGCAGCGTTGGAGGGGTCCTTGAAGGGGAGCAGTACTTC
cdr3_aa: CSVGGVLEGEQYF

v_call: TRBV27
j_call: TRBJ2-1
clone_size: NA
d_call: NA
cdr3_length: 13
cdr3_nt: TGTGCCAGCAGTTCAGGGACCGCCAATGAGCAGTTCTTC
cdr3_aa: CASSSGTANEQFF

v_call: TRBV29-1
j_call: TRBJ1-1
clone_size: few
d_call: NA
cdr3_length: 12
cdr3_nt: TGCAGCGTTGGTGAGGGAACCGCTGAAGCTTTCTTT
cdr3_aa: CSVGEGTAEAFF

v_call: TRBV5-6
j_call: TRBJ1-2
clone_size: once
d_call: NA
cdr3_length: 16
cdr3_nt: TGTGCCAGCAGCTTGGGAGACGGGGGCGGCCCGGATGGCTACACCTTC
cdr3_aa: CASSLGDGGGPDGYTF

v_call: TRBV29-1
j_call: TRBJ2-3
clone_size: few
d_call: NA
cdr3_length: 10
cdr3_nt: TGCAGCGTTGTCCCAGATACGCAGTATTTT
cdr3_aa: CSVVPDTQYF

v_call: TRBV6-5
j_call: TRBJ2-6
clone_size: few
d_call: NA
cdr3_length: 16
cdr3_nt: TGTGCCAGCAGTTACGACGGGGGCTCTGGGGCCAACGTCCTGACTTTC
cdr3_aa: CASSYDGGSGANVLTF

v_call: TRBV7-8
j_call: TRBJ1-4
clone_size: NA
d_call: NA
cdr3_length: 15
cdr3_nt: TGTGCCAGCTCCTTAACCGAACAGTCTAATGAAAAACTGTTTTTT
cdr3_aa: CASSLTEQSNEKLFF

v_call: TRBV29-1
j_call: TRBJ2-1
clone_size: NA
d_call: NA
cdr3_length: 13
cdr3_nt: TGCAGCGTTAACCTCAGGGGAGGGACTGAGCAGTTCTTC
cdr3_aa: CSVNLRGGTEQFF

v_call: TRBV29-1
j_call: TRBJ1-5
clone_size: NA
d_call: NA
cdr3_length: 11
cdr3_nt: TGCAGCGTTGGGTTCAATCAGCCCCAGCATTTT
cdr3_aa: CSVGFNQPQHF

v_call: TRBV13
j_call: TRBJ2-5
clone_size: few
d_call: TRBD1
cdr3_length: 14
cdr3_nt: TGTGCCAGCAGCTCCGGACAGGAGCAAGAGACCCAGTACTTC
cdr3_aa: CASSSGQEQETQYF

v_call: TRBV29-1
j_call: TRBJ2-6
clone_size: few
d_call: NA
cdr3_length: 14
cdr3_nt: TGCAGCGTGCTAGTATTTAAGGGAGGCAACGTCCTGACTTTC
cdr3_aa: CSVLVFKGGNVLTF

v_call: TRBV30
j_call: TRBJ2-1
clone_size: once
d_call: NA
cdr3_length: 13
cdr3_nt: TGTGCCTCCTCCCCAGGGTGGGGCAATGAGCAGTTCTTC
cdr3_aa: CASSPGWGNEQFF

v_call: TRBV30
j_call: TRBJ2-3
clone_size: once
d_call: TRBD2
cdr3_length: 14
cdr3_nt: TGTGCCTGGACCTCTAGCGGGGGCACAGATACGCAGTATTTT
cdr3_aa: CAWTSSGGTDTQYF

v_call: TRBV23-1
j_call: TRBJ2-1
clone_size: few
d_call: TRBD2
cdr3_length: 16
cdr3_nt: TGCGCCAGCAGACAGAGTCTAGCGGGGGGCCCCGATGAGCAGTTCTTC
cdr3_aa: CASRQSLAGGPDEQFF

v_call: TRBV29-1
j_call: TRBJ2-1
clone_size: NA
d_call: NA
cdr3_length: 13
cdr3_nt: TGCAGCTCGGACAAAGGACCTTACAATGAGCAGTTCTTC
cdr3_aa: CSSDKGPYNEQFF

v_call: TRBV29-1
j_call: TRBJ2-2
clone_size: NA
d_call: NA
cdr3_length: 12
cdr3_nt: TGCAGCGTTGTTAAGGGAACCGGGGAGCTGTTTTTT
cdr3_aa: CSVVKGTGELFF

v_call: TRBV29-1
j_call: TRBJ2-1
clone_size: few
d_call: TRBD2
cdr3_length: 16
cdr3_nt: TGCAGCGTTGAAAGGGCCTCGGGAGGGAATTACAATGAGCAGTTCTTC
cdr3_aa: CSVERASGGNYNEQFF

v_call: TRBV29-1
j_call: TRBJ2-3
clone_size: NA
d_call: TRBD2
cdr3_length: 17
cdr3_nt: TGCAGCGTTGACGGGCTTAGCGGGAGAATGTTTGCAGATACGCAGTATTTT
cdr3_aa: CSVDGLSGRMFADTQYF

v_call: TRBV29-1
j_call: TRBJ2-7
clone_size: few
d_call: TRBD1
cdr3_length: 14
cdr3_nt: TGCAGCGTTGAAAGACAGGGCCGCTCCTACGAGCAGTACTTC
cdr3_aa: CSVERQGRSYEQYF

v_call: TRBV13
j_call: TRBJ2-3
clone_size: NA
d_call: NA
cdr3_length: 15
cdr3_nt: TGTGCCAGCAGCGAATCTGGACTTCGCACAGATACGCAGTATTTT
cdr3_aa: CASSESGLRTDTQYF

v_call: TRBV5-1
j_call: TRBJ1-1
clone_size: NA
d_call: NA
cdr3_length: 11
cdr3_nt: TGCGCCAGCAGCACAAACACTGAAGCTTTCTTT
cdr3_aa: CASSTNTEAFF

v_call: TRBV6-5
j_call: TRBJ1-2
clone_size: once
d_call: TRBD1
cdr3_length: 12
cdr3_nt: TGTGCCAGCAGTTATACAGGGGATGGCTACACCTTC
cdr3_aa: CASSYTGDGYTF

v_call: TRBV29-1
j_call: TRBJ1-2
clone_size: few
d_call: TRBD1
cdr3_length: 15
cdr3_nt: TGCAGCGTTGCGGGTCCAGGGGGGCCCGCAGATGGCTACACCTTC
cdr3_aa: CSVAGPGGPADGYTF

v_call: TRBV29-1
j_call: TRBJ2-2
clone_size: NA
d_call: NA
cdr3_length: 14
cdr3_nt: TGCAGCGTTGTGGGTACGACGAACACCGGGGAGCTGTTTTTT
cdr3_aa: CSVVGTTNTGELFF

v_call: TRBV5-1
j_call: TRBJ2-5
clone_size: once
d_call: TRBD1
cdr3_length: 16
cdr3_nt: TGCGCCAGCAGCTCGTGGGACAGCAATGTACAAGAGACCCAGTACTTC
cdr3_aa: CASSSWDSNVQETQYF

v_call: TRBV7-9
j_call: TRBJ2-5
clone_size: NA
d_call: NA
cdr3_length: 13
cdr3_nt: TGTGCCAGCAGCCCCTCGCACCAAGAGACCCAGTACTTC
cdr3_aa: CASSPSHQETQYF